This entry lists 20 T cell receptor beta chains sequenced from one sample in a study of T cells in localized non-small cell lung cancer (dated by TCRdb to about 2020). The library was made by the immunoSEQ multiplex PCR assay. TCRdb limited this immuneACCESS table to in-frame rearrangements with V and J called. A share of clones is missing; checked studies link under half to unresolved V genes, and the rest is unexplained. This sample gives about 54,000 clones in total; over 75% of them show up just once. The ten largest clones capture 20% of the sample. Sequencing was performed on peripheral blood, taken before any cancer treatment. The receptors originated from a female donor of 60 years or more with stage II squamous cell lung carcinoma.

The chain has TRBV5-6 and TRBJ1-1; tentative D call: TRBD1 (6 bases). V was trimmed by 4 bases and J by 6 bases, leaving 19 bases between them. CDR1 SGHDT and CDR2 YYEEEE come from the germline V gene. This CDR3 has 15 residues. In DNA, the CDR3 is TGTGCCAGCAGCCACTACGGGAAGGGGGGGCCTGAAGCTTTCTTT. This sequence encodes CASSHYGKGGPEAFF.

This clone was seen a handful of times. The chain has TRBV18 and TRBJ1-6; 8 bases are a match to TRBD1. The J segment lost 6 bases and the V segment lost 6 bases, leaving 4 bases of the junction unmatched. The CDR3 runs to 14 residues. CDR1 is KGHSH, CDR2 LQKENI, per germline. The CDR3 nucleotides read TGTGCCAGCTCGACCGACAGGGGTAATTCACCCCTCCACTTT. Protein sequence: CASSTDRGNSPLHF.

The chain joins TRBV5-6 to TRBJ2-4, with D perhaps TRBD1 (5 bases). CDR3 length: 15 amino acids. Germline V gene lookup returns CDR1 SGHDT and CDR2 YYEEEE. V lost 4 bases to trimming and J lost 0 bases, with 11 bases between them. The CDR3 sequence: CASSDSGLAKNIQYF. CDR3 coding DNA: TGTGCCAGCAGCGACTCAGGGTTAGCCAAAAACATTCAGTACTTC.

V gene TRBV9 combines with J gene TRBJ1-2; the match to TRBD1 covers 10 bases. After removal of 0 bases from V and 6 bases from J, the junction contained 5 bases not matched to a gene. The CDR3 has 15 residues. Per germline, CDR1 SGDLS and CDR2 YYNGEE. The CDR3 DNA sequence: TGTGCCAGCAGCGTAGGGGGACAGGGGTCTGATGGCTACACCTTC. Translating it yields CASSVGGQGSDGYTF.

V usage is TRBV7-9 and J usage is TRBJ2-7; possible D gene TRBD2, 6 bases. The CDR3 consists of 14 residues. Germline V gene sequence: CDR1 SEHNR, CDR2 FQNEAQ (reference sequence). The V end was cut by 0 bases, the J end by 1 base, with 7 bases between. CDR3 nucleotides: TGTGCCAGCAGCTTAGCGGGGGGATCCTACGAGCAGTACTTC. Its translation: CASSLAGGSYEQYF.

The genes are TRBV6-6 and TRBJ1-2; no firm D call. The CDR3 is 15 amino acids. Germline V CDR1 and CDR2: MNHNY, SVGAGI (reference sequence). V gave up 5 bases and J gave up 7 bases, with 20 bases separating them. The CDR3 reads CASSPPTAVESGYTF. The DNA of the CDR3 is TGTGCCAGCAGTCCCCCGACGGCTGTCGAGTCTGGCTACACCTTC.

This chain joins TRBV29-1 and TRBJ2-5; 8 bases match TRBD2. V dropped 4 bases and J dropped 1; count of bases not matched to a gene: 11. This CDR3 is 16 amino acids long. Germline V CDR1 and CDR2: SQVTM, ANQGSEA. In DNA, the CDR3 is TGCAGCGTTGCCCCAACGGGACTAGGAGGCCAAGAGACCCAGTACTTC. This sequence encodes CSVAPTGLGGQETQYF.

The CDR3 region has the DNA TGTGCCAGCAGTGCCAGGGGTGGGTTTCAGCCCCAGCATTTT. Protein: CASSARGGFQPQHF. The rearrangement links TRBV2 to TRBJ1-5; the D gene is possibly TRBD1 (6 bases). The V end was cut by 4 bases, the J end by 6 bases, with 13 bases between. Germline CDR1 reads SNHLY; CDR2 reads FYNNEI. The CDR3 length is 14 residues.

The DNA for the CDR3 is TGTGCCAGCAGAAACCACCGACGGGACTATGGCTACACCTTC. Protein sequence: CASRNHRRDYGYTF. The rearrangement joins TRBV27 to TRBJ1-2; no reliable D call. Germline-derived CDR1 and CDR2 are MNHEY and SMNVEV (reference sequence). The CDR3 has 14 amino acids. V was shortened by 6 bases and J by 3 bases, with 14 bases between the two germline ends.

The sample holds one count of this clone. The J gene is TRBJ1-5, the V gene TRBV2; possibly TRBD1 for D (5 bases). Trimming shortened V by 5 bases and J by 9 bases, and 20 bases separated the two germline ends. This CDR3 spans 15 amino acids. From germline, CDR1 is SNHLY and CDR2 FYNNEI. CDR3 residues: CASSPHTRAQGPQHF. The DNA for the CDR3 is TGTGCCAGCAGTCCCCATACACGGGCGCAGGGGCCCCAGCATTTT.

The chain joins TRBV7-9 to TRBJ1-4, with a weak D call TRBD1 (6 bases). V was pared by 0 bases and J by 5 bases, with 13 bases between. Germline V lookup: CDR1 SEHNR, CDR2 FQNEAQ (reference sequence). The CDR3 spans 16 residues. The CDR3 bases are TGTGCCAGCAGCTTAGCCTCTGGGGGCGGGAATGAAAAACTGTTTTTT. It translates to CASSLASGGGNEKLFF.

CDR3 DNA: TGTGCCAGCAGCCAAAAGCTTGCGGGGGCGGTTCTGTTTTTT. Its protein is CASSQKLAGAVLFF. The genes are TRBV7-9 and TRBJ1-4, with a possible D match to TRBD1 (6 bases). The CDR3 spans 14 residues. The germline gives CDR1 SEHNR, CDR2 FQNEAQ (reference sequence). Trimming removed 5 bases from V and 14 bases from J, with 21 bases in between.

This chain joins TRBV7-2 and TRBJ1-1; D may be TRBD1 (5 bases). The germline gives CDR1 SGHTA, CDR2 FQGNSA. This CDR3 is built from 16 residues. V dropped 5 bases and J dropped 2 bases, with 18 bases sitting between them. This CDR3 reads CASSPAGRQGNTEAFF. CDR3 coding DNA: TGTGCCAGCAGCCCTGCTGGCAGGCAGGGTAACACTGAAGCTTTCTTT. Combining the CDR3 with reference TRBV7-2 and TRBJ1-1 gives the whole variable domain GAGVSQSPSNKVTEKGKDVELRCDPISGHTALYWYRQSLGQGLEFLIYFQGNSAPDKSGLPSDRFSAERTGGSVSTLTIQRTQQEDSAVYLCASSPAGRQGNTEAFFGQGTRLTVV.

The genes are TRBV2 and TRBJ1-3; tentative D call: TRBD1 (5 bases). The V end was cut by 2 bases, the J end by 2 bases, with 10 bases between. Germline lookup yields CDR1 SNHLY and CDR2 FYNNEI. This CDR3 region has 15 residues. CDR3 in amino acids: CASSERAQAGNTIYF. The CDR3 nucleotides are TGTGCCAGCAGTGAACGAGCACAGGCTGGAAACACCATATATTTT.

This clone was detected once. The V gene is TRBV7-2, the J gene TRBJ2-2, with unresolved D. V was cut by 3 bases and J by 0 bases, with 11 bases left in between. The CDR3 runs to 16 residues. Germline V gene data show CDR1 as SGHTA and CDR2 as FQGNSA. The CDR3 bases are TGTGCCAGCAGCTTGCCGACTGCGGCGAACACCGGGGAGCTGTTTTTT. It codes for CASSLPTAANTGELFF.

Here the CDR3 DNA reads TGTGCCAGCAGCCCCCCCGGGGGCGTGGGGGAGACCCAGTACTTC. Translated: CASSPPGGVGETQYF. This chain joins TRBV7-2 and TRBJ2-5; either TRBD1 or TRBD2 may fit D (6 bases each). V lost 5 bases and J 5 bases, leaving 18 bases between the germline ends. The germline gives CDR1 SGHTA, CDR2 FQGNSA. This CDR3 has 15 amino acids.

The chain is built from TRBV5-1 and TRBJ2-2; D gene unclear. The V gene lost 0 bases and the J gene lost 4 bases, with 4 bases spanning the gap. The CDR3 is 13 amino acids. CDR1 SGHRS and CDR2 YFSETQ come from the germline V gene. The CDR3 region is CASSLDVTGELFF. CDR3 nucleotides: TGCGCCAGCAGCTTGGACGTCACCGGGGAGCTGTTTTTT. Full variable domain (outside the CDR3, taken from reference TRBV5-1 and TRBJ2-2): KAGVTQTPRYLIKTRGQQVTLSCSPISGHRSVSWYQQTPGQGLQFLFEYFSETQRNKGNFPGRFSGRQFSNSRSEMNVSTLELGDSALYLCASSLDVTGELFFGEGSRLTVL.

The CDR3 DNA sequence: TGCGCCAGCAGCCTCCATCCCCGGGGGGGGCGCGTCAACGGGGAGCTGTTTTTT. It specifies CASSLHPRGGRVNGELFF. The genes are TRBV4-3 and TRBJ2-2; 8 nucleotides match TRBD2. Germline trimming cut 4 bases from V and 7 bases from J; bases unmatched to any gene: 17. This CDR3 spans 18 amino acids. Germline V gene lookup returns CDR1 LGHNA and CDR2 YSLEER.

V is TRBV25-1 and J is TRBJ1-3; TRBD1 might be the D (5 bases). The CDR3 totals 13 residues. Looked up from germline, CDR1 is MGHDK and CDR2 is SYGVNS. The V gene lost 5 bases and the J gene lost 8 bases, with 13 bases spanning the gap. Written as DNA, the CDR3 is TGTGCCAGCAGTCCCTCAGGGAGGGACACCATATATTTT. This codes for CASSPSGRDTIYF. Full variable domain (remainder filled in from reference TRBV25-1 and TRBJ1-3): EADIYQTPRYLVIGTGKKITLECSQTMGHDKMYWYQQDPGMELHLIHYSYGVNSTEKGDLSSESTVSRIRTEHFPLTLESARPSHTSQYLCASSPSGRDTIYFGEGSWLTVV.

The V call is TRBV7-2, the J call TRBJ2-5, with D hard to call. The V end was cut by 6 bases, the J end by 4 bases, with 6 bases between. CDR1 SGHTA and CDR2 FQGNSA come from the germline V gene. CDR3 length: 11 residues. CDR3 bases: TGTGCCAGCAGTGTTGGAGAGACCCAGTACTTC. The encoded protein is CASSVGETQYF.